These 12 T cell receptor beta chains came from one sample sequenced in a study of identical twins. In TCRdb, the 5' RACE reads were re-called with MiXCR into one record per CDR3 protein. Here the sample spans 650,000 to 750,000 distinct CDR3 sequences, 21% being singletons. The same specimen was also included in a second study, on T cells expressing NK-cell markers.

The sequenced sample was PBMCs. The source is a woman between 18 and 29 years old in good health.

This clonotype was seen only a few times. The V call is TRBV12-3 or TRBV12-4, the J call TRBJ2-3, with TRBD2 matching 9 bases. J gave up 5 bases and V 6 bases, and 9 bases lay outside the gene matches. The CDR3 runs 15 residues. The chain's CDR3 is CASSEREAGLDTQYF. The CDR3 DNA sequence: TGTGCCAGCAGCGAGCGGGAGGCTGGCCTAGATACGCAGTATTTT.

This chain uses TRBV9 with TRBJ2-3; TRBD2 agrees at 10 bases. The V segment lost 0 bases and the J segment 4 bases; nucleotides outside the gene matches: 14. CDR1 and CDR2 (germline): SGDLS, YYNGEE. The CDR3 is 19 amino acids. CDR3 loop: CASSVGLAGSTRRPDTQYF. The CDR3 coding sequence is TGTGCCAGCAGCGTAGGACTAGCGGGCTCCACCCGACGGCCAGATACGCAGTATTTT. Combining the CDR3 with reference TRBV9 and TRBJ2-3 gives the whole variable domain DSGVTQTPKHLITATGQRVTLRCSPRSGDLSVYWYQQSLDQGLQFLIQYYNGEERAKGNILERFSAQQFPDLHSELNLSSLELGDSALYFCASSVGLAGSTRRPDTQYFGPGTRLTVL.

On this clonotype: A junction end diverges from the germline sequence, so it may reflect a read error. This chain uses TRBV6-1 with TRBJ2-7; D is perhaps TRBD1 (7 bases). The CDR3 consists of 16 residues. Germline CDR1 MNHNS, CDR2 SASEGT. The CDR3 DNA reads TGTGCCAGCAGTCAAGCCGGGACAGCGGGTTCCTACGAGCAGTACTTC. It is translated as CASSQAGTAGSYEQYF.

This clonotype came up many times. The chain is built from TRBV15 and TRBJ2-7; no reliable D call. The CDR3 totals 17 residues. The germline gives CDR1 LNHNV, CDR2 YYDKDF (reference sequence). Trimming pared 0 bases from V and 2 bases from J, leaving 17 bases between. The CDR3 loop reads CATSRDRASWTAYEQYF. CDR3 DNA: TGTGCCACCAGCAGAGATCGGGCCTCCTGGACGGCCTACGAGCAGTACTTC.

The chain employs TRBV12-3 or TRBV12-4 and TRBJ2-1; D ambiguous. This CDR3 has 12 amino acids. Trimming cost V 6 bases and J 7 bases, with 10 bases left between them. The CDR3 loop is CASSPTSNEQFF. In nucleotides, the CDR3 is TGTGCCAGCAGCCCCACATCGAATGAGCAGTTCTTC.

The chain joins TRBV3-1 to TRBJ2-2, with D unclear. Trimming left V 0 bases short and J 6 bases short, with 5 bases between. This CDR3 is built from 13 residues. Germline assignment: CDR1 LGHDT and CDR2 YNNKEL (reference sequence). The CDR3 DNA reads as TGTGCCAGCAGCCAAGATTCCGCCGGGGAGCTGTTTTTT. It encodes CASSQDSAGELFF. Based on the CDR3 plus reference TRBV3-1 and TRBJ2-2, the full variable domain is DTAVSQTPKYLVTQMGNDKSIKCEQNLGHDTMYWYKQDSKKFLKIMFSYNNKELIINETVPNRFSPKSPDKAHLNLHINSLELGDSAVYFCASSQDSAGELFFGEGSRLTVL.

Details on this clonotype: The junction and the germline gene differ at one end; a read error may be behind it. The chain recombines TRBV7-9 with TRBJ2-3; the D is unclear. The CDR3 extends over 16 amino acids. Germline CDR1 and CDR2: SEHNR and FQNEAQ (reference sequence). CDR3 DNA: TGTGCCAGCACCCCATGGGTAGGCTCTTCCACAGATAAGCAGTATTTT. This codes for CASTPWVGSSTDKQYF.

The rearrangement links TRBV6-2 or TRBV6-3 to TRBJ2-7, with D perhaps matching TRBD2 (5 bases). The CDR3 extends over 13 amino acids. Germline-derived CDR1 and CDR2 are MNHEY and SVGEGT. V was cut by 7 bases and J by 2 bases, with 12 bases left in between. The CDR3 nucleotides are TGTGCCAGCACCAAGGCGGGTACCTACGAGCAGTACTTC. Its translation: CASTKAGTYEQYF.

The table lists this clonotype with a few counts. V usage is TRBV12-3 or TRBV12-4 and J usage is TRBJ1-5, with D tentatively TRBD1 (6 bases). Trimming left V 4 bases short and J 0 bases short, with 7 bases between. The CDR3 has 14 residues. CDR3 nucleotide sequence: TGTGCCAGCAGTTGGACAGATAGCAATCAGCCCCAGCATTTT. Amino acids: CASSWTDSNQPQHF.

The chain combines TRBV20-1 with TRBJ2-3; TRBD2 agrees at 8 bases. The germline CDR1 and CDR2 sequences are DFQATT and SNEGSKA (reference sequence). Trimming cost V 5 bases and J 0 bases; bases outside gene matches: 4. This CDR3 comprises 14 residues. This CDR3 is CSAEASGSTDTQYF. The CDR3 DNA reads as TGCAGTGCTGAGGCTAGCGGGAGCACAGATACGCAGTATTTT.

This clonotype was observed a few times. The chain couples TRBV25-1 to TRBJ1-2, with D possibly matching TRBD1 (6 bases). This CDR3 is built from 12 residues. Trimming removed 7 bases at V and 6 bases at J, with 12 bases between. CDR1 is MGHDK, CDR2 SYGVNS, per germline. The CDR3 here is CASNRAGDGYTF. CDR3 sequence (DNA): TGTGCCAGCAACCGGGCAGGGGATGGCTACACCTTC.

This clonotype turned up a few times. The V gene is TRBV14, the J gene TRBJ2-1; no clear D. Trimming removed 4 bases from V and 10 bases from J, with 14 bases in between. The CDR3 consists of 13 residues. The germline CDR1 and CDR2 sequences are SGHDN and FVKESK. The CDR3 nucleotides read TGTGCCAGCAGCCCCCTTTCGGTGGTCGAGCAGTTCTTC. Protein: CASSPLSVVEQFF.